This record concerns one T cell receptor beta chain sequence. The sample is drawn from a study of blood T cell repertoires in COVID-19. Turning to the study itself: Donors in the United States, Italy and Spain gave samples during acute or convalescent COVID-19. Sources were T cells, B-cell-depleted T cells, or PBMCs; the material itself was cDNA or gDNA.

Individuals aged 18 to 89 years were recruited from 24 US areas. Germline-derived CDR1 and CDR2 are MDHEN and SYDVKM. With 6 bases clipped from V and 6 bases from J, the junction kept 7 bases outside the gene matches. This CDR3 spans 14 amino acids. Original methodology: Reference gene primers were amplified, and this amplification served to estimate nucleated cell counts. Profiling relied on immunoSEQ multiplex PCR, and the TCRdb table lists in-frame clones only, not all of them. The DNA gave D and trimming, while V, J and clone size come from that table. The table records 130,000 or so clones, under 90% of them present only once.

The material sequenced was PBMCs or T cells enriched from blood (not recorded which). This receptor was obtained from a man aged 40-55 years with acute COVID-19. The J gene is TRBJ1-4, the V gene TRBV28, with TRBD1 identical over 7 bases. CDR3 DNA sequence: TGTGCCAGCAGGAGGGATACAGGGGATGAAAAACTGTTTTTT. Its translation: CASRRDTGDEKLFF.